This T cell receptor (beta chain) emerged from a study of glioma-infiltrating T cells after dendritic cell vaccination (dated by TCRdb to about 2016). With respect to the entire study: Of the approximately 15 glioblastoma patients in the cohort, all drawn from Phase I and II dendritic cell vaccination trials, 9 were newly diagnosed and 6 had recurrent disease. Autologous tumor lysate-pulsed dendritic cell vaccination was administered to the patients between 2003 and 2012. The vaccine consisted of monocyte-derived dendritic cells cultured less than 9 days with IL-4 and GM-CSF, then pulsed overnight with autologous tumor lysate. Three intradermal dendritic cell vaccine injections were administered to patients at biweekly intervals in the arm below the axilla. In glioblastoma patients vaccinated with dendritic cells, deep sequencing of TCR beta CDR3 regions served to measure tumor-infiltrating lymphocyte content and to compare repertoires between tumor and blood. Survival after dendritic cell vaccination was correlated with TCR sequencing metrics, such as TIL content and the overlap between tumor and blood repertoires. Beyond this particular receptor, the publication reports: The cohort was small and heterogeneous, and full blood and tumor sets were available for few patients, with initial-recurrent tumor pairs available for even fewer patients. Higher estimated pretreatment TIL content predicted longer time to progression and overall survival after dendritic cell vaccination. The TCR overlap response model with three groups was called speculative and said to need prospective validation. No direct relationship between TCR clonality and survival was found, suggesting a diverse polyclonal response may matter.

V and J are truncated by 4 bases and 2 bases respectively, leaving an intervening sequence of 17 bases. The germline V gene specifies SQVTM as CDR1 and ANQGSEA as CDR2. Spanning cysteine to phenylalanine, the CDR3 consists of 15 amino acids. Of the read, only the CDR3 DNA is kept; its 45 bases are in frame from base 1. As concerns this clone: Its antigen is currently not known. Nothing much larger sits one base from this clone, and base qualities are not available.

Using the immunoSEQ assay, TCRB CDR3 regions were amplified from 2 to 2.5 micrograms of genomic DNA, or from all available DNA when less than that was on hand. For multiplex PCR, 60 forward primers for TCR V beta segments and 13 reverse primers for J beta segments were used. Synthetic control templates were spiked into each sample at limiting dilution to estimate reads per starting template. The Illumina HiSeq System generated 87 bp sequencing reads. The authors processed their data as follows. PCR and sequencing errors were removed by a nearest neighbor algorithm that merged closely related sequences. TCR overlap was measured as the percentage of unique tumor TCR beta sequences also present in the same patient's peripheral blood. Drawn from immuneACCESS, this table holds only the in-frame rearrangements with V and J called that TCRdb kept. Clones are partly lost; checked studies trace under half to an unresolved V gene and leave the rest unexplained. That table supplies the V and J calls and clone size; D and trimming were determined from the DNA. The sample table lists 70,000 to 90,000 clones, around 83% of them with a count of one. Jointly, the top ten make up less than 7.5% of the sample.

The time point label on this specimen signifies: after dendritic cell vaccination, including at tumor progression/relapse. Selection of patients required sufficient residual fresh-frozen tumor tissue and over two years of available survival data. None of the glioblastoma patients carried an isocitrate dehydrogenase mutation, although molecular status otherwise varied. PBMC were collected before vaccination, two weeks after the third vaccination, and at tumor progression if progression occurred. The Qiagen DNeasy Blood extraction Kit was used to extract genomic DNA. This clonotype originated in a human donor with glioblastoma. This sequence uses TRBV29-1 and TRBJ1-2; the D gene is perhaps TRBD1, from 6 matching bases. This sample comprised blood, obtained after dendritic cell vaccination. Here the CDR3 is given as CSVGAAGDPNYGYTF. The sequenced DNA: TGCAGCGTTGGCGCTGCAGGGGATCCCAACTATGGCTACACCTTC.